The 20 T cell receptor beta chains in this list originate from one sample, sequenced in a study of CD8+ T cells in alopecia areata. This sample's treatment: oral pan-JAK inhibitor, 5-10 mg twice daily. Reverse transcribed after extraction, RNA yielded cDNA as the sequencing template. TCRdb's copy holds only in-frame clones and misses some; the assay was immunoSEQ multiplex PCR. The table has about 180,000 clones, approximately 50% seen once. Specimen: CD8+ T cells sorted from blood, collected at approximately week 52, from a patient treated with tofacitinib. The receptors were sampled from a human donor with alopecia areata.

The rearrangement links TRBV9 to TRBJ1-2, with a possible D match to TRBD1 (6 bases). Germline assignment: CDR1 SGDLS and CDR2 YYNGEE. The CDR3 length is 14 residues. The V end was cut by 3 bases, the J end by 2 bases, with 11 bases between. CDR3 residues: CASSAEDSNYGYTF. Here the CDR3 DNA reads TGTGCCAGCAGCGCGGAGGACAGCAACTATGGCTACACCTTC. The variable domain in full, completed from reference TRBV9 and TRBJ1-2, reads DSGVTQTPKHLITATGQRVTLRCSPRSGDLSVYWYQQSLDQGLQFLIQYYNGEERAKGNILERFSAQQFPDLHSELNLSSLELGDSALYFCASSAEDSNYGYTFGSGTRLTVV.

V and J are TRBV4-3 and TRBJ1-1; 10 bases match TRBD1. V gave up 4 bases and J gave up 7 bases; unmatched junction bases: 9. Germline V lookup: CDR1 LGHNA, CDR2 YSLEER. CDR3 length: 15 residues. This CDR3 reads CASSRLTGGKVEAFF. As DNA, the CDR3 is TGCGCCAGCAGCCGCCTGACAGGGGGCAAGGTTGAAGCTTTCTTT.

This clone was seen only a few times. This chain links TRBV6-6 with TRBJ2-7; tentative D call: TRBD2 (5 bases). Per the germline V gene, CDR1 is MNHNY and CDR2 is SVGAGI (reference sequence). Trimming removed 3 bases at V and 4 bases at J, with 10 bases between. CDR3 size: 13 residues. The CDR3 coding sequence is TGTGCCAGCAGTTATTCCACGGGGTACGAGCAGTACTTC. Translation: CASSYSTGYEQYF.

The chain is built from TRBV5-1 and TRBJ1-6, with 7 bases lining up with TRBD1. Germline V CDR1 and CDR2: SGHRS, YFSETQ. CDR3 length equals 16 residues. V dropped 0 bases and J dropped 7; count of bases not matched to a gene: 7. For the CDR3, the DNA is TGCGCCAGCAGCTTGGGGCAGGGGGAAGGGAATTCACCCCTCCACTTT. Translated, it gives CASSLGQGEGNSPLHF.

The chain employs TRBV30 and TRBJ2-7; a weak D match, TRBD2 (6 bases). This CDR3 is built from 14 residues. V was pared by 5 bases and J by 4 bases, with 18 bases between. Per the germline V gene, CDR1 is GTSNPN and CDR2 is SVGIG (reference sequence). The CDR3 DNA reads as TGTGCCTGGGGCACAGGAGCGGGCTGGTACGAGCAGTACTTC. Its protein is CAWGTGAGWYEQYF.

The genes are TRBV5-6 and TRBJ2-5; 8 bases map to TRBD2. The CDR3 totals 18 residues. Germline trimming cut 3 bases from V and 0 bases from J; bases unmatched to any gene: 13. The germline V gene encodes CDR1 SGHDT and CDR2 YYEEEE. As DNA, the CDR3 is TGTGCCAGCAGCTCGCCTCCCATGACTAGCGAGGACCAAGAGACCCAGTACTTC. Its translation: CASSSPPMTSEDQETQYF.

This clone was picked up a small number of times. This chain connects TRBV7-2 to TRBJ2-3; D uncertain. V lost 3 bases and J lost 0, with 1 base in between. Germline-derived CDR1 and CDR2 are SGHTA and FQGNSA. This CDR3 is built from 12 residues. This CDR3 reads CASSFSTDTQYF. The CDR3 nucleotides read TGTGCCAGCAGCTTTAGCACAGATACGCAGTATTTT.

This CDR3 reads CASSSGQGNTEAFF. CDR3 nucleotide sequence: TGTGCCAGCAGCTCTGGACAGGGAAACACTGAAGCTTTCTTT. V usage is TRBV7-8 and J usage is TRBJ1-1; 8 bases are a match to TRBD1. The germline V gene has CDR1 SGHVS and CDR2 FQNEAQ. This CDR3 comprises 14 residues. V was clipped by 4 bases and J by 2 bases; unmatched bases: 3.

This clone occurred once. V and J are TRBV5-6 and TRBJ1-1; D ambiguous. CDR3 length equals 13 residues. V was cut by 3 bases and J by 7 bases, with 13 bases left in between. Germline-derived CDR1 and CDR2 are SGHDT and YYEEEE. The CDR3 region is CASSSGPLFEAFF. The CDR3 nucleotides are TGTGCCAGCAGCTCCGGACCCCTTTTTGAAGCTTTCTTT.

As concerns this clone: Other DNA sequences of this sample code for an identical CDR3. V usage is TRBV5-6 and J usage is TRBJ2-1, with D uncertain. The CDR3 totals 11 residues. V shed 4 bases and J shed 3 bases, with 2 bases lying between them. Germline V lookup: CDR1 SGHDT, CDR2 YYEEEE. The chain's CDR3 is CASSLYNEQFF. The CDR3 region has the DNA TGTGCCAGCAGCCTCTACAATGAGCAGTTCTTC.

The chain is built from TRBV15 and TRBJ1-2; no reliable D call. Germline V CDR1 and CDR2: LNHNV, YYDKDF (reference sequence). The CDR3 loop spans 14 amino acids. V dropped 0 bases and J dropped 3 bases, with 8 bases sitting between them. CDR3 protein: CATSREAVYYGYTF. CDR3 sequence (DNA): TGTGCCACCAGCAGAGAGGCAGTGTACTATGGCTACACCTTC.

This chain joins TRBV27 and TRBJ2-7, with 9 nucleotides matching TRBD1. Trimming cost V 2 bases and J 2 bases; bases outside gene matches: 1. Germline V gives CDR1 MNHEY, CDR2 SMNVEV (reference sequence). The CDR3 is 14 amino acids. CDR3 nucleotide sequence: TGTGCCAGCAGTTTAGGACAGGGGACCTACGAGCAGTACTTC. Its translation is CASSLGQGTYEQYF.

The count of this clone is one. The genes are TRBV7-6 and TRBJ2-1; the match to TRBD2 covers 9 bases. Germline trimming cut 2 bases from V and 3 bases from J; bases unmatched to any gene: 5. The CDR3 is 16 amino acids. Germline-derived CDR1 and CDR2 are SGHVS and FNYEAQ. Here the CDR3 DNA reads TGTGCCAGCAGCTTAATGCTAGCGGGACACTACAATGAGCAGTTCTTC. Its protein product is CASSLMLAGHYNEQFF.

The rearrangement joins TRBV30 to TRBJ2-7; 11 bases are shared with TRBD1. This CDR3 is built from 15 residues. The germline CDR1 and CDR2 sequences are GTSNPN and SVGIG (reference sequence). The ends lost 7 bases at V and 4 bases at J; junction bases unmatched: 12. CDR3 nucleotide sequence: TGTGCCTTAGATTTTATTCGGGACAGGGGGTACGAGCAGTACTTC. As protein: CALDFIRDRGYEQYF.

There are a few counts of this clone. V usage is TRBV27 and J usage is TRBJ1-5; D unclear. This CDR3 region has 14 residues. Trimming cost V 5 bases and J 6 bases, with 14 bases left between them. Germline V gives CDR1 MNHEY, CDR2 SMNVEV (reference sequence). The CDR3 region is CASSPQRVGQPQHF. The CDR3 DNA is TGTGCCAGCAGTCCCCAGAGGGTGGGTCAGCCCCAGCATTTT.

The J gene is TRBJ2-4, the V gene TRBV11-2; D is undetermined. CDR1 and CDR2 from the germline V gene are SGHAT and FQNNGV. V dropped 4 bases and J dropped 9 bases, with 19 bases sitting between them. The CDR3 length is 15 residues. The chain's CDR3 is CASSSPLTAGLIQYF. The CDR3 DNA follows: TGTGCCAGCAGCTCCCCATTGACCGCCGGGCTCATTCAGTACTTC.

The chain couples TRBV15 to TRBJ2-6; D remains unclear. The V end was cut by 0 bases, the J end by 2 bases, with 8 bases between. The CDR3 totals 16 residues. CDR1 is LNHNV, CDR2 YYDKDF, per germline (reference sequence). As DNA, the CDR3 is TGTGCCACCAGCAGAGATTTGGGTACTGGGGCCAACGTCCTGACTTTC. This sequence encodes CATSRDLGTGANVLTF.

This rearrangement joins TRBV2 to TRBJ2-1; D remains unclear. Trimming took 6 bases from V and 4 from J, leaving 4 bases between them. The CDR3 has 11 residues. Germline assignment: CDR1 SNHLY and CDR2 FYNNEI. The CDR3: CASRLYNEQFF. The CDR3 DNA follows: TGTGCCAGCAGGTTATACAATGAGCAGTTCTTC. The full variable domain, its missing parts supplied by reference TRBV2 and TRBJ2-1, is EPEVTQTPSHQVTQMGQEVILRCVPISNHLYFYWYRQILGQKVEFLVSFYNNEISEKSEIFDDQFSVERPDGSNFTLKIRSTKLEDSAMYFCASRLYNEQFFGPGTRLTVL.

This clone was counted between two and nine times. V is TRBV19 and J is TRBJ1-6; TRBD1 aligns across 8 bases. The length of the CDR3 is 13 residues. Germline trimming cut 10 bases from V and 9 bases from J; bases unmatched to any gene: 8. From germline, CDR1 is LNHDA and CDR2 SQIVND (reference sequence). The CDR3 loop is CATGTGDRSPLHF. DNA of the CDR3: TGTGCCACCGGGACAGGAGACCGTTCACCCCTCCACTTT.

CDR3: CAWSVLGGANYGYTF. The CDR3 DNA is TGTGCCTGGAGTGTACTTGGGGGGGCTAACTATGGCTACACCTTC. The V call is TRBV30, the J call TRBJ1-2, with D perhaps matching TRBD1 (5 bases). Trimming shortened V by 0 bases and J by 0 bases, and 11 bases separated the two germline ends. The length of the CDR3 is 15 residues. Germline-derived CDR1 and CDR2 are GTSNPN and SVGIG (reference sequence).